This T cell receptor beta chain was obtained from a study of T cells expressing NK-cell markers. Across the study: Sorted CD3+CD56-NKG2C+, CD3+CD56+NKG2C- and CD3+CD56+NKG2C+ T cells were the source of the TCR beta repertoires. Study-wide points: Several of the donors also had these clonotypes leading their CD3+CD56-NKG2C+ fraction.

TCRdb re-called the 5' RACE reads and gives one entry per CDR3 protein, without DNA. The sample holds 300,000 to 450,000 distinct CDR3 sequences. The CDR3 consists of 14 residues. Per germline, CDR1 SGHRS and CDR2 YFSETQ. In regard to this clonotype: What it recognizes is unknown.

The receptor was isolated from a man aged 18-75 years in good health. Sequencing was performed on blood T cells: a sorted CD56 or NKG2C T cell subset, CD4+ or CD8+ T cells, or bulk PBMC T cells (not recorded which). The chain combines TRBV5-1 with TRBJ1-4. The CDR3 is CASSFGPSGEKLFF.